Below are 28 T cell receptor beta chains sequenced from a single sample in a study of T-cell memory formation after mild COVID-19 (dated by TCRdb to the early 2020s). The library was generated by 5' RACE. Reads for this sample came from an Illumina NovaSeq 6000. In TCRdb, the public reads were trimmed at Q25 with fastp and aligned with MiXCR, with productive beta chains retained. All rows with the same CDR3 protein become a single entry with the most common DNA and genes. In all, the sample holds 200,000 or so distinct CDR3 sequences, and approximately 16% of those were seen once. About 2.4% of the sample lies in the top ten. The sample consisted of PBMCs or a T cell subset sorted from them (not recorded which). The receptor source for this set is an adult woman who had mild COVID-19 (a few samples of this study predate the infection). The sample titles of this study are shuffled in the database, so cell type and time point are left out; the donor was told from shared clones.

This sequence joins TRBV2 and TRBJ2-3, with 9 bases that match TRBD2. Germline V lookup: CDR1 SNHLY, CDR2 FYNNEI. J was trimmed by 4 bases and V by 5 bases; bases with no gene match: 7. CDR3 size: 15 residues. The CDR3 is CASSPERGVSDTQYF. DNA of the CDR3: TGTGCCAGCAGTCCGGAGCGGGGGGTATCAGATACGCAGTATTTT.

This clonotype was counted only a few times. The chain links TRBV7-8 to TRBJ2-1; 9 bases are shared with TRBD2. CDR1 is SGHVS, CDR2 FQNEAQ, per germline. V shed 4 bases and J 3 bases; nucleotides not matched to a gene: 10. The CDR3 covers 17 residues. The CDR3 DNA reads TGTGCCAGCAGCTCCCATAGACTAGCGGCGAACTACAATGAGCAGTTCTTC. Translation gives CASSSHRLAANYNEQFF.

This clonotype was seen more than once but under ten times. The chain recombines TRBV24-1 with TRBJ1-1; TRBD1 matches 9 bases. V lost 5 bases and J lost 7; bases outside the gene matches: 4. The CDR3 loop spans 13 amino acids. In germline, CDR1 is KGHDR, CDR2 SFDVKD. The CDR3 loop is CATSAPGQGEAFF. The CDR3 nucleotides read TGTGCCACCAGTGCCCCGGGACAGGGTGAAGCTTTCTTT.

The chain is built from TRBV28 and TRBJ1-2; D unresolved. This CDR3 is 12 amino acids long. Germline CDR1 and CDR2: MDHEN and SYDVKM. The V and J ends lost 2 bases and 4 bases respectively, with 5 bases between them. DNA of the CDR3: TGTGCCAGCAGTTTAAAGGTCTATGGCTACACCTTC. Translating it yields CASSLKVYGYTF.

This clonotype was counted a single time. The chain has TRBV5-1 and TRBJ2-6; 10 bases agree with TRBD1. J gave up 2 bases and V 0 bases, and 8 bases lay outside the gene matches. CDR1 is SGHRS and CDR2 is YFSETQ in the germline V gene. CDR3 length: 19 residues. This CDR3 is CASSLEPGTGDAGANVLTF. The CDR3 coding sequence is TGCGCCAGCAGCTTGGAACCCGGGACAGGGGACGCTGGGGCCAACGTCCTGACTTTC. Full variable domain (missing parts from reference TRBV5-1 and TRBJ2-6): KAGVTQTPRYLIKTRGQQVTLSCSPISGHRSVSWYQQTPGQGLQFLFEYFSETQRNKGNFPGRFSGRQFSNSRSEMNVSTLELGDSALYLCASSLEPGTGDAGANVLTFGAGSRLTVL.

The chain uses TRBV20-1 and TRBJ2-5; 9 nucleotides align to TRBD1. J was trimmed by 5 bases and V by 5 bases; bases with no gene match: 6. Germline CDR1 is DFQATT and CDR2 is SNEGSKA (reference sequence). This CDR3 contains 13 residues. Written as DNA, the CDR3 is TGCAGTGCTGTACAGGGGGCACGGGAGACCCAGTACTTC. Its translation: CSAVQGARETQYF.

The chain links TRBV29-1 to TRBJ2-7, with D perhaps TRBD1 (7 bases). The CDR3 spans 12 residues. Trimming took off 6 bases at V and 6 bases at J, with 15 bases between the two ends. The germline V gene encodes CDR1 SQVTM and CDR2 ANQGSEA. The CDR3 nucleotides read TGCAGCGTCTCAGGGGGGAATTCCGAGCAGTACTTC. It specifies CSVSGGNSEQYF.

The genes are TRBV7-2 and TRBJ1-5, with 7 bases fitting TRBD1. The CDR3 is 15 residues long. Trimming removed 2 bases from V and 4 bases from J; junction bases left unmatched: 5. From germline, CDR1 is SGHTA and CDR2 FQGNSA. The CDR3 bases are TGTGCCAGCAGCTTATGGCAGGGGGGAAATCAGCCCCAGCATTTT. This gives the protein CASSLWQGGNQPQHF. Based on the CDR3 plus reference TRBV7-2 and TRBJ1-5, the full variable domain is GAGVSQSPSNKVTEKGKDVELRCDPISGHTALYWYRQSLGQGLEFLIYFQGNSAPDKSGLPSDRFSAERTGGSVSTLTIQRTQQEDSAVYLCASSLWQGGNQPQHFGDGTRLSIL.

This clonotype has a count of ten or more. Germline and junction disagree at one end, which may indicate a read error. CDR3 DNA sequence: TGCGCCAGCAGCTTGGGACAGGGCGGCTACGAGCAGTACTTC. Translated, it gives CASSLGQGGYEQYF. This chain joins TRBV27 and TRBJ2-7; TRBD1 matches at 9 bases. Per germline, CDR1 MNHEY and CDR2 SMNVEV (reference sequence). The CDR3 contains 14 residues.

V gene TRBV4-2 combines with J gene TRBJ2-2, with 8 positions matching TRBD2. V shed 0 bases, J shed 4 bases, and the junction held 13 bases outside the gene matches. This CDR3 has 19 residues. The germline CDR1 and CDR2 sequences are LGHNA and YNFKEQ. CDR3 coding DNA: TGTGCCAGCAGCCAAGATAGGTTTGCGGGGGGCTTCCCCACCGGGGAGCTGTTTTTT. This codes for CASSQDRFAGGFPTGELFF.

The chain recombines TRBV19 with TRBJ1-1, with TRBD1 identical over 9 bases. V lost 6 bases to trimming and J lost 0 bases; unmatched junction nucleotides: 5. This CDR3 is 15 amino acids long. From germline, CDR1 is LNHDA and CDR2 SQIVND (reference sequence). CDR3 residues: CASRRQGGMNTEAFF. The CDR3 nucleotides read TGTGCCAGTAGACGACAGGGGGGCATGAACACTGAAGCTTTCTTT. Based on the CDR3 plus reference TRBV19 and TRBJ1-1, the full variable domain is DGGITQSPKYLFRKEGQNVTLSCEQNLNHDAMYWYRQDPGQGLRLIYYSQIVNDFQKGDIAEGYSVSREKKESFPLTVTSAQKNPTAFYLCASRRQGGMNTEAFFGQGTRLTVV.

The rearrangement uses TRBV29-1 and TRBJ2-2; either TRBD1 or TRBD2 may supply D (5 bases each). Deletions cut 4 bases from V and 11 bases from J, with 14 bases between. CDR1 SQVTM and CDR2 ANQGSEA come from the germline V gene. The CDR3 has 12 residues. The CDR3: CSVAGSTRELFF. Here the CDR3 DNA reads TGCAGCGTTGCAGGGAGTACGCGCGAGCTGTTTTTT.

This clonotype was seen only a few times. The rearrangement links TRBV6-5 to TRBJ1-5; TRBD1 aligns across 10 bases. CDR1 is MNHEY, CDR2 SVGAGI, per germline. The V gene end was trimmed by 6 bases and the J gene end by 1 base; junction bases not matched to a gene: 3. The CDR3 totals 15 residues. The DNA of the CDR3 is TGTGCCAGCAGGGAGGACAGGGGGAGCAATCAGCCCCAGCATTTT. Amino acid sequence: CASREDRGSNQPQHF.

CDR3 residues: CASSQTSTRSQETQYF. CDR3 coding DNA: TGTGCCAGCAGCCAAACCTCCACGAGGTCCCAAGAGACCCAGTACTTC. The chain is built from TRBV7-2 and TRBJ2-5; D is uncertain. The CDR3 loop spans 16 amino acids. The germline gives CDR1 SGHTA, CDR2 FQGNSA. The ends were cut back, 5 bases at V and 1 base at J, with 17 bases in the middle.

The chain has TRBV30 and TRBJ2-7; 9 nucleotides align to TRBD1. The germline V gene encodes CDR1 GTSNPN and CDR2 SVGIG (reference sequence). Losses at the gene ends were 4 bases for V and 3 bases for J; bases not matched to a gene: 4. The CDR3 contains 13 residues. CDR3 region: CAWNRDRDYEQYF. The CDR3 bases are TGTGCCTGGAACCGGGACAGGGACTACGAGCAGTACTTC. The variable domain in full, with the rest retrieved from reference TRBV30 and TRBJ2-7, is SQTIHQWPATLVQPVGSPLSLECTVEGTSNPNLYWYRQAAGRGLQLLFYSVGIGQISSEVPQNLSASRPQDRQFILSSKKLLLSDSGFYLCAWNRDRDYEQYFGPGTRLTVT.

The sample holds a few counts of this clonotype. The chain carries TRBV20-1 and TRBJ1-2, with D perhaps matching TRBD1 (6 bases). Trimming shortened V by 6 bases and J by 4 bases, and 15 bases separated the two germline ends. The CDR3 is 13 residues long. Looked up from germline, CDR1 is DFQATT and CDR2 is SNEGSKA (reference sequence). In DNA, the CDR3 is TGCAGTGCCTTGGGGGGGCAGCTCTATGGCTACACCTTC. Translated, it gives CSALGGQLYGYTF.

This clonotype was observed a few times. This sequence joins TRBV24-1 and TRBJ2-2; the D call may be TRBD1 or TRBD2 (5 bases each). This CDR3 region has 13 residues. Germline-derived CDR1 and CDR2 are KGHDR and SFDVKD. Between the trimmed V and J ends, which lost 10 bases and 4 bases, there was a span of 12 bases. The CDR3 sequence: CATTRDGTGELFF. The CDR3 DNA is TGTGCCACTACAAGGGACGGCACCGGGGAGCTGTTTTTT.

CDR3 protein: CASSLSRDSYEQYF. DNA for the CDR3: TGTGCCAGCAGCTTGTCGCGTGACAGCTACGAGCAGTACTTC. The V and J genes are TRBV7-3 and TRBJ2-7; a weak D match, TRBD1 (5 bases). Germline V gene sequence: CDR1 SGHTA, CDR2 FQGTGA. The CDR3 has 14 residues. V was shortened by 3 bases and J by 3 bases, with 12 bases between the two germline ends.

The J gene is TRBJ1-1, the V gene TRBV6-6; 7 bases align to TRBD1. The V gene's germline CDR1 is MNHNY and CDR2 SVGAGI (reference sequence). CDR3 length: 14 residues. Trimming cost V 7 bases and J 4 bases; bases outside gene matches: 9. In nucleotides, the CDR3 is TGTGCCAGCACTAGGGAGGGGGCGATCACTGAAGCTTTCTTT. This encodes CASTREGAITEAFF.

This clonotype has just a few counts. CDR3 region: CASNPLGQGYTGELFF. CDR3 nucleotide sequence: TGTGCCAGCAATCCTCTAGGACAGGGATACACCGGGGAGCTGTTTTTT. This chain joins TRBV7-9 and TRBJ2-2, with TRBD1 identical over 8 bases. CDR1 is SEHNR and CDR2 is FQNEAQ in the germline V gene (reference sequence). The V and J ends lost 7 bases and 3 bases, in that order; junction bases with no gene match: 10. The CDR3 spans 16 residues.

The V call is TRBV5-5, the J call TRBJ2-3; TRBD1 aligns across 12 bases. J lost 6 bases, V lost 2 bases, and 4 bases had no gene match. The germline V gene encodes CDR1 SGHKS and CDR2 YYEKEE (reference sequence). CDR3 length: 15 residues. The CDR3 nucleotides read TGTGCCAGCAGCTTCGGGACAGGGGGCGTCGATACGCAGTATTTT. Protein product: CASSFGTGGVDTQYF.

The sample holds a few counts of this clonotype. The rearrangement uses TRBV7-6 and TRBJ1-3; D remains unclear. There are 17 residues in the CDR3. Trimming stripped 1 base from V and 4 bases from J, with 17 bases between. Per the germline V gene, CDR1 is SGHVS and CDR2 is FNYEAQ. CDR3 residues: CASSLVSAGISGNTIYF. In DNA form, the CDR3 reads TGTGCCAGCAGCTTAGTCAGTGCCGGGATCTCCGGAAACACCATATATTTT. The full variable domain, with the rest looked up from reference TRBV7-6 and TRBJ1-3, is GAGVSQSPRYKVTKRGQDVALRCDPISGHVSLYWYRQALGQGPEFLTYFNYEAQQDKSGLPNDRFSAERPEGSISTLTIQRTEQRDSAMYRCASSLVSAGISGNTIYFGEGSWLTVV.

In this sample, this clonotype turned up once. V is TRBV20-1 and J is TRBJ2-1; 10 positions match TRBD2. Germline V gene data show CDR1 as DFQATT and CDR2 as SNEGSKA (reference sequence). The CDR3 runs 17 residues. After removal of 3 bases from V and 7 bases from J, the junction contained 15 bases not matched to a gene. The CDR3 DNA follows: TGCAGTGCTAGCAGATCGACTAGCGGGTGGATGGAGAATGAGCAGTTCTTC. This translates into CSASRSTSGWMENEQFF.

The J gene is TRBJ2-7, the V gene TRBV29-1; D is ambiguous. The CDR3 totals 13 residues. CDR1 is SQVTM and CDR2 is ANQGSEA in the germline V gene. V lost 3 bases, J lost 3 bases, and 12 bases lay in between. The CDR3 DNA reads TGCAGCGTTGAGGTCCAGGTAGGCTACGAGCAGTACTTC. This sequence encodes CSVEVQVGYEQYF.

The genes are TRBV5-1 and TRBJ1-1; 7 bases line up with TRBD1. After removal of 4 bases from V and 4 bases from J, the junction contained 4 bases not matched to a gene. In germline, CDR1 is SGHRS, CDR2 YFSETQ. The CDR3 length is 13 residues. CDR3 DNA sequence: TGCGCCAGCAGCGAGGGGGCGTCCACTGAAGCTTTCTTT. This translates into CASSEGASTEAFF.

In this sample, this clonotype turned up many times. The chain recombines TRBV7-6 with TRBJ1-2, with TRBD1 matching over 8 bases. V dropped 4 bases and J dropped 8; count of bases not matched to a gene: 9. The CDR3 totals 14 residues. Germline-derived CDR1 and CDR2 are SGHVS and FNYEAQ. In DNA form, the CDR3 reads TGTGCCAGCAGCTCTTACAAAGCAGGGGGCGGCTACACCTTC. As protein: CASSSYKAGGGYTF.

This clonotype was counted a few times. The chain uses TRBV6-1 and TRBJ2-4, with 12 bases lining up with TRBD2. Unmatched junction bases numbered 10, after V lost 6 bases and J lost 7 bases. CDR3 length equals 16 residues. In germline, CDR1 is MNHNS, CDR2 SASEGT. CDR3 loop: CASRPTSGGLGNIQYF. In nucleotides, the CDR3 is TGTGCCAGCAGGCCAACTAGCGGGGGGCTAGGGAACATTCAGTACTTC.

J is TRBJ2-1 and V is TRBV6-2 or TRBV6-3, with 7 bases identical to TRBD1. The germline CDR1 and CDR2 sequences are MNHEY and SVGEGT. The V segment lost 2 bases and the J segment 4 bases; nucleotides outside the gene matches: 2. The CDR3 sequence is 14 residues long. The CDR3 reads CASSYGDRYNEQFF. As DNA, the CDR3 is TGTGCCAGCAGTTACGGGGACAGATACAATGAGCAGTTCTTC.